The 12 T cell receptor beta chains below were found in one sample sequenced in a study of blood T cell repertoires in COVID-19. Method: immunoSEQ multiplex PCR; TCRdb's copy keeps in-frame clones and lacks some. In the table there are some 24,000 clones, 89% of which are singletons. The material sequenced was peripheral blood. All receptors derive from a man in his 70s with acute or convalescent COVID-19.

This chain connects TRBV5-1 to TRBJ2-5; TRBD2 matches 15 bases. J was trimmed by 4 bases and V by 0 bases; bases with no gene match: 1. The CDR3 runs 16 residues. CDR1 and CDR2 from the germline V gene are SGHRS and YFSETQ. In nucleotides, the CDR3 is TGCGCCAGCAGCTTGGGGACTAGCGGGGGGGCAGAGACCCAGTACTTC. As protein: CASSLGTSGGAETQYF.

The chain recombines TRBV10-1 with TRBJ2-1; D uncertain. This CDR3 is 13 amino acids long. Trimming cost V 0 bases and J 4 bases, with 4 bases left between them. Germline-derived CDR1 and CDR2 are WNHNN and SYGVQD (reference sequence). The CDR3 here is CASSESEYNEQFF. In DNA form, the CDR3 reads TGCGCCAGCAGTGAGTCCGAGTACAATGAGCAGTTCTTC.

The V and J genes are TRBV10-3 and TRBJ1-2; D is perhaps TRBD1 (5 bases). Germline values: CDR1 ENHRY, CDR2 SYGVKD. This CDR3 region has 13 residues. V lost 4 bases and J 4 bases, leaving 10 bases between the germline ends. CDR3 nucleotide sequence: TGTGCCATCAGTGGTGGGGGAGGCTATGGCTACACCTTC. Protein product: CAISGGGGYGYTF.

V gene TRBV14 combines with J gene TRBJ1-1; possible D gene TRBD1, 5 bases. V was trimmed by 3 bases and J by 5 bases, leaving 10 bases between them. Germline loops: CDR1 SGHDN, CDR2 FVKESK. CDR3 length: 13 amino acids. CDR3 loop: CASSQKGRTEAFF. DNA for the CDR3: TGTGCCAGCAGCCAGAAGGGGAGGACTGAAGCTTTCTTT.

V usage is TRBV6-5 and J usage is TRBJ2-3, with D maybe TRBD2 (5 bases). Deletions cut 5 bases from V and 2 bases from J, with 8 bases between. The CDR3 is 13 amino acids. CDR1 is MNHEY and CDR2 is SVGAGI in the germline V gene. The CDR3 nucleotides are TGTGCCAGCAGTACTAGGCTCACAGATACGCAGTATTTT. Translated: CASSTRLTDTQYF.

The genes are TRBV27 and TRBJ2-7; TRBD1 matches 7 bases. V was clipped by 6 bases and J by 2 bases; unmatched bases: 7. Per germline, CDR1 MNHEY and CDR2 SMNVEV (reference sequence). CDR3 length: 14 amino acids. CDR3 sequence (DNA): TGTGCCAGCAGAGGGACAGCCATTACCTACGAGCAGTACTTC. Protein sequence: CASRGTAITYEQYF.

There are a few counts of this clone. This chain connects TRBV11-2 to TRBJ1-1; 7 nucleotides line up with TRBD1. The length of the CDR3 is 14 residues. The V and J ends lost 5 bases and 0 bases, in that order; junction bases with no gene match: 3. Germline V gene data show CDR1 as SGHAT and CDR2 as FQNNGV. Here the CDR3 reads CASSEGTVNTEAFF. The CDR3 DNA follows: TGTGCCAGCAGCGAAGGGACAGTGAACACTGAAGCTTTCTTT.

The gene calls are TRBV19 and TRBJ1-6; 7 bases match TRBD1. There are 16 residues in the CDR3. Germline loops: CDR1 LNHDA, CDR2 SQIVND (reference sequence). V shed 1 base and J 1 base; nucleotides not matched to a gene: 1. The chain's CDR3 is CASSIADRSYNSPLHF. CDR3 bases: TGTGCCAGTAGTATAGCGGACAGGTCCTATAATTCACCCCTCCACTTT.

This chain uses TRBV5-1 with TRBJ2-1; D might be TRBD1 (6 bases). Germline V gene sequence: CDR1 SGHRS, CDR2 YFSETQ. CDR3 size: 12 residues. The V end lost 0 bases, the J end lost 9 bases, and 7 bases lay between the germline ends. In DNA form, the CDR3 reads TGCGCCAGCAGCTTGGCCAGGGGTGAGCAGTTCTTC. Amino acids: CASSLARGEQFF.

A single count supports this clone. The chain recombines TRBV7-9 with TRBJ1-2; D is unclear. The germline V gene has CDR1 SEHNR and CDR2 FQNEAQ (reference sequence). CDR3 length: 15 amino acids. The ends were cut back, 0 bases at V and 8 bases at J, with 16 bases in the middle. The CDR3 DNA sequence: TGTGCCAGCAGCTTAGCGCAACTAGGGAGTAGAGGCTACACCTTC. This sequence encodes CASSLAQLGSRGYTF.

The table lists this clone with a few counts. The rearrangement links TRBV28 to TRBJ1-5; 8 nucleotides align to TRBD1. The trim removed 6 bases at V and 6 bases at J, leaving 10 bases unmatched. Germline V gene lookup returns CDR1 MDHEN and CDR2 SYDVKM. The CDR3 totals 15 residues. The CDR3 bases are TGTGCCAGCAGCCCACCCCGGACAGGGTTTCAGCCCCAGCATTTT. Amino acids: CASSPPRTGFQPQHF.

The chain joins TRBV25-1 to TRBJ1-1, with 9 positions matching TRBD1. The ends lost 4 bases at V and 5 bases at J; junction bases unmatched: 5. Germline V gives CDR1 MGHDK, CDR2 SYGVNS. This CDR3 comprises 14 residues. CDR3 sequence reads: CASSAGTGRTEAFF. The CDR3 bases are TGTGCCAGCAGTGCCGGGACAGGGCGAACTGAAGCTTTCTTT.